This T cell receptor (beta chain) is from a study of shared clonotypes between healthy human individuals. Notes on the study in general: Among a few donors, approximately 5% of naive CD4 clonotypes were found in common. Owing to a small donor count, the genetic and exposure-history diversity represented was limited.

A note on this clone: Its antigen is as yet unknown.

Trimming took off 0 bases at V and 4 bases at J, with 7 bases between the two ends. The CDR3 is made up of 13 amino acids. Germline V CDR1 and CDR2: LNHDA, SQIVND (reference sequence). Assay: immunoSEQ multiplex PCR; the TCRdb copy retains only in-frame clones and omits some. The sample lists 650,000 to 800,000 clones; 72% were seen once. The split of CD4+ cells yielded CD45RA+ naive and CD45RA-negative memory subsets. J is TRBJ2-7 and V is TRBV19, with TRBD2 as a possible D gene (5 bases). The sequence was obtained from a woman aged 30 to 39 in good health. Sequencing was performed on memory CD4+ T cells sorted from blood. The subset here: CD45RA-negative fraction. Here the CDR3 reads CASSIDRRYEQYF. The CDR3 region has the DNA TGTGCCAGTAGTATAGACAGGAGGTACGAGCAGTACTTC.